These 5 T cell receptor beta chains were all obtained from the same sample, sequenced in a study of cytomegalovirus exposure and HLA in healthy donors. Researchers ran the PCR with 60 Vbeta and 13 Jbeta primers. The data were produced by immunoSEQ multiplex PCR, yet TCRdb's version contains in-frame clones alone and is incomplete. Found here are about 130,000 clones, approximately 83% of them singletons; the top ten hold 3.1%. Sequenced material: PBMCs. These receptors all come from a middle-aged man in good health and CMV-seronegative.

This clone showed up just once. This chain joins TRBV19 and TRBJ1-5; D ambiguous. CDR3 length: 14 residues. Trimming took 3 bases from V and 6 from J, leaving 12 bases between them. Germline CDR1 and CDR2: LNHDA and SQIVND (reference sequence). As DNA, the CDR3 is TGTGCCAGTAGTATTGTGTCCCCCCGTCAGCCCCAGCATTTT. Translated, it gives CASSIVSPRQPQHF.

The V and J genes are TRBV5-6 and TRBJ2-7; 8 positions match TRBD2. Germline assignment: CDR1 SGHDT and CDR2 YYEEEE. The junction had 5 bases not matched to a gene; V was cut back by 0 bases and J by 0 bases. The CDR3 length is 16 residues. CDR3 DNA sequence: TGTGCCAGCAGCTTGGAAGTTAGCGGGGCCTCCTACGAGCAGTACTTC. This translates into CASSLEVSGASYEQYF.

V and J are TRBV5-1 and TRBJ1-1; 12 nucleotides align to TRBD1. With 4 bases clipped from V and 0 bases from J, the junction kept 4 bases outside the gene matches. The germline V gene has CDR1 SGHRS and CDR2 YFSETQ. This CDR3 region has 16 residues. The CDR3 spells CASSLGTGGVNTEAFF. CDR3 nucleotides: TGCGCCAGCAGCCTCGGGACAGGGGGCGTGAACACTGAAGCTTTCTTT.

Only a few counts were recorded for this clone. This sequence joins TRBV7-2 and TRBJ2-1, with D maybe TRBD2 (6 bases). V was trimmed by 7 bases and J by 6 bases, leaving 10 bases between them. The CDR3 covers 12 residues. Looked up from germline, CDR1 is SGHTA and CDR2 is FQGNSA. CDR3 coding DNA: TGTGCCAGCACCGTGGGGGGCAATGAGCAGTTCTTC. Translation gives CASTVGGNEQFF.

This chain joins TRBV6-5 and TRBJ1-3; 10 bases align to TRBD1. The CDR3 has 16 amino acids. The V segment lost 0 bases and the J segment 6 bases; nucleotides outside the gene matches: 5. Germline V CDR1 and CDR2: MNHEY, SVGAGI. The CDR3 bases are TGTGCCAGCAGTTACTCGGGACAGGGGTTTGCAAACACCATATATTTT. Its translation is CASSYSGQGFANTIYF.